The TCR beta chain described here comes from a study of blood T cell repertoires in COVID-19. Study-wide background: The United States, Italy and Spain provided the acute and convalescent COVID-19 samples. The cDNA or gDNA used as material had been derived from T cells, B-cell-depleted T cells, or PBMCs.

How the authors handled the data: Estimation of nucleated cell counts was performed using reference gene primer amplification. Libraries were prepared by immunoSEQ multiplex PCR; TCRdb keeps only in-frame clonotypes and omits some of them. From that table come the V and J calls and clone size; the DNA was used to work out D and trimming. This sample has about 120,000 clones, with over 75% found just once. The sequenced material came from peripheral blood. The TCR was taken from a man of 80 years or more with acute or convalescent COVID-19.

The CDR3 sequence: CSVTLNRATQETQYF. The CDR3 DNA reads as TGCAGCGTGACCCTGAACAGGGCCACCCAAGAGACCCAGTACTTC. The chain joins TRBV29-1 to TRBJ2-5, with a tentative D call TRBD1 (6 bases). With 6 bases removed from V and 1 base from J, the gap between germline ends came to 18 bases. This CDR3 is 15 amino acids long. Germline CDR1 reads SQVTM; CDR2 reads ANQGSEA.